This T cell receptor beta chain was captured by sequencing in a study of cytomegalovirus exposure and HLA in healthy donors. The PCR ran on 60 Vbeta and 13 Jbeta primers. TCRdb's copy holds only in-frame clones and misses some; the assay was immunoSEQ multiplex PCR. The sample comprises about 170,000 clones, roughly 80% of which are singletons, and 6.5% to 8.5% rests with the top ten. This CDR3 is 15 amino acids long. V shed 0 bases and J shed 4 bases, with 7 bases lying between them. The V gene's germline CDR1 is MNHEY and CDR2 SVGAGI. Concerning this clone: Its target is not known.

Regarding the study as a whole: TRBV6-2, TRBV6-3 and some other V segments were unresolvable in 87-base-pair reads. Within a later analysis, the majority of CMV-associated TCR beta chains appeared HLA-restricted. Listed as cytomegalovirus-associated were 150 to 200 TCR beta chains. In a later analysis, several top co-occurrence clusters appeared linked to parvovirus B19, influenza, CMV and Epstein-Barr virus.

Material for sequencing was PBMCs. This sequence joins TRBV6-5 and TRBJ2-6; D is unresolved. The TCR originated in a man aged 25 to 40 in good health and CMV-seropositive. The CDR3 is CASSYSVAGANVLTF. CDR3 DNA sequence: TGTGCCAGCAGTTACTCAGTGGCCGGGGCCAACGTCCTGACTTTC.